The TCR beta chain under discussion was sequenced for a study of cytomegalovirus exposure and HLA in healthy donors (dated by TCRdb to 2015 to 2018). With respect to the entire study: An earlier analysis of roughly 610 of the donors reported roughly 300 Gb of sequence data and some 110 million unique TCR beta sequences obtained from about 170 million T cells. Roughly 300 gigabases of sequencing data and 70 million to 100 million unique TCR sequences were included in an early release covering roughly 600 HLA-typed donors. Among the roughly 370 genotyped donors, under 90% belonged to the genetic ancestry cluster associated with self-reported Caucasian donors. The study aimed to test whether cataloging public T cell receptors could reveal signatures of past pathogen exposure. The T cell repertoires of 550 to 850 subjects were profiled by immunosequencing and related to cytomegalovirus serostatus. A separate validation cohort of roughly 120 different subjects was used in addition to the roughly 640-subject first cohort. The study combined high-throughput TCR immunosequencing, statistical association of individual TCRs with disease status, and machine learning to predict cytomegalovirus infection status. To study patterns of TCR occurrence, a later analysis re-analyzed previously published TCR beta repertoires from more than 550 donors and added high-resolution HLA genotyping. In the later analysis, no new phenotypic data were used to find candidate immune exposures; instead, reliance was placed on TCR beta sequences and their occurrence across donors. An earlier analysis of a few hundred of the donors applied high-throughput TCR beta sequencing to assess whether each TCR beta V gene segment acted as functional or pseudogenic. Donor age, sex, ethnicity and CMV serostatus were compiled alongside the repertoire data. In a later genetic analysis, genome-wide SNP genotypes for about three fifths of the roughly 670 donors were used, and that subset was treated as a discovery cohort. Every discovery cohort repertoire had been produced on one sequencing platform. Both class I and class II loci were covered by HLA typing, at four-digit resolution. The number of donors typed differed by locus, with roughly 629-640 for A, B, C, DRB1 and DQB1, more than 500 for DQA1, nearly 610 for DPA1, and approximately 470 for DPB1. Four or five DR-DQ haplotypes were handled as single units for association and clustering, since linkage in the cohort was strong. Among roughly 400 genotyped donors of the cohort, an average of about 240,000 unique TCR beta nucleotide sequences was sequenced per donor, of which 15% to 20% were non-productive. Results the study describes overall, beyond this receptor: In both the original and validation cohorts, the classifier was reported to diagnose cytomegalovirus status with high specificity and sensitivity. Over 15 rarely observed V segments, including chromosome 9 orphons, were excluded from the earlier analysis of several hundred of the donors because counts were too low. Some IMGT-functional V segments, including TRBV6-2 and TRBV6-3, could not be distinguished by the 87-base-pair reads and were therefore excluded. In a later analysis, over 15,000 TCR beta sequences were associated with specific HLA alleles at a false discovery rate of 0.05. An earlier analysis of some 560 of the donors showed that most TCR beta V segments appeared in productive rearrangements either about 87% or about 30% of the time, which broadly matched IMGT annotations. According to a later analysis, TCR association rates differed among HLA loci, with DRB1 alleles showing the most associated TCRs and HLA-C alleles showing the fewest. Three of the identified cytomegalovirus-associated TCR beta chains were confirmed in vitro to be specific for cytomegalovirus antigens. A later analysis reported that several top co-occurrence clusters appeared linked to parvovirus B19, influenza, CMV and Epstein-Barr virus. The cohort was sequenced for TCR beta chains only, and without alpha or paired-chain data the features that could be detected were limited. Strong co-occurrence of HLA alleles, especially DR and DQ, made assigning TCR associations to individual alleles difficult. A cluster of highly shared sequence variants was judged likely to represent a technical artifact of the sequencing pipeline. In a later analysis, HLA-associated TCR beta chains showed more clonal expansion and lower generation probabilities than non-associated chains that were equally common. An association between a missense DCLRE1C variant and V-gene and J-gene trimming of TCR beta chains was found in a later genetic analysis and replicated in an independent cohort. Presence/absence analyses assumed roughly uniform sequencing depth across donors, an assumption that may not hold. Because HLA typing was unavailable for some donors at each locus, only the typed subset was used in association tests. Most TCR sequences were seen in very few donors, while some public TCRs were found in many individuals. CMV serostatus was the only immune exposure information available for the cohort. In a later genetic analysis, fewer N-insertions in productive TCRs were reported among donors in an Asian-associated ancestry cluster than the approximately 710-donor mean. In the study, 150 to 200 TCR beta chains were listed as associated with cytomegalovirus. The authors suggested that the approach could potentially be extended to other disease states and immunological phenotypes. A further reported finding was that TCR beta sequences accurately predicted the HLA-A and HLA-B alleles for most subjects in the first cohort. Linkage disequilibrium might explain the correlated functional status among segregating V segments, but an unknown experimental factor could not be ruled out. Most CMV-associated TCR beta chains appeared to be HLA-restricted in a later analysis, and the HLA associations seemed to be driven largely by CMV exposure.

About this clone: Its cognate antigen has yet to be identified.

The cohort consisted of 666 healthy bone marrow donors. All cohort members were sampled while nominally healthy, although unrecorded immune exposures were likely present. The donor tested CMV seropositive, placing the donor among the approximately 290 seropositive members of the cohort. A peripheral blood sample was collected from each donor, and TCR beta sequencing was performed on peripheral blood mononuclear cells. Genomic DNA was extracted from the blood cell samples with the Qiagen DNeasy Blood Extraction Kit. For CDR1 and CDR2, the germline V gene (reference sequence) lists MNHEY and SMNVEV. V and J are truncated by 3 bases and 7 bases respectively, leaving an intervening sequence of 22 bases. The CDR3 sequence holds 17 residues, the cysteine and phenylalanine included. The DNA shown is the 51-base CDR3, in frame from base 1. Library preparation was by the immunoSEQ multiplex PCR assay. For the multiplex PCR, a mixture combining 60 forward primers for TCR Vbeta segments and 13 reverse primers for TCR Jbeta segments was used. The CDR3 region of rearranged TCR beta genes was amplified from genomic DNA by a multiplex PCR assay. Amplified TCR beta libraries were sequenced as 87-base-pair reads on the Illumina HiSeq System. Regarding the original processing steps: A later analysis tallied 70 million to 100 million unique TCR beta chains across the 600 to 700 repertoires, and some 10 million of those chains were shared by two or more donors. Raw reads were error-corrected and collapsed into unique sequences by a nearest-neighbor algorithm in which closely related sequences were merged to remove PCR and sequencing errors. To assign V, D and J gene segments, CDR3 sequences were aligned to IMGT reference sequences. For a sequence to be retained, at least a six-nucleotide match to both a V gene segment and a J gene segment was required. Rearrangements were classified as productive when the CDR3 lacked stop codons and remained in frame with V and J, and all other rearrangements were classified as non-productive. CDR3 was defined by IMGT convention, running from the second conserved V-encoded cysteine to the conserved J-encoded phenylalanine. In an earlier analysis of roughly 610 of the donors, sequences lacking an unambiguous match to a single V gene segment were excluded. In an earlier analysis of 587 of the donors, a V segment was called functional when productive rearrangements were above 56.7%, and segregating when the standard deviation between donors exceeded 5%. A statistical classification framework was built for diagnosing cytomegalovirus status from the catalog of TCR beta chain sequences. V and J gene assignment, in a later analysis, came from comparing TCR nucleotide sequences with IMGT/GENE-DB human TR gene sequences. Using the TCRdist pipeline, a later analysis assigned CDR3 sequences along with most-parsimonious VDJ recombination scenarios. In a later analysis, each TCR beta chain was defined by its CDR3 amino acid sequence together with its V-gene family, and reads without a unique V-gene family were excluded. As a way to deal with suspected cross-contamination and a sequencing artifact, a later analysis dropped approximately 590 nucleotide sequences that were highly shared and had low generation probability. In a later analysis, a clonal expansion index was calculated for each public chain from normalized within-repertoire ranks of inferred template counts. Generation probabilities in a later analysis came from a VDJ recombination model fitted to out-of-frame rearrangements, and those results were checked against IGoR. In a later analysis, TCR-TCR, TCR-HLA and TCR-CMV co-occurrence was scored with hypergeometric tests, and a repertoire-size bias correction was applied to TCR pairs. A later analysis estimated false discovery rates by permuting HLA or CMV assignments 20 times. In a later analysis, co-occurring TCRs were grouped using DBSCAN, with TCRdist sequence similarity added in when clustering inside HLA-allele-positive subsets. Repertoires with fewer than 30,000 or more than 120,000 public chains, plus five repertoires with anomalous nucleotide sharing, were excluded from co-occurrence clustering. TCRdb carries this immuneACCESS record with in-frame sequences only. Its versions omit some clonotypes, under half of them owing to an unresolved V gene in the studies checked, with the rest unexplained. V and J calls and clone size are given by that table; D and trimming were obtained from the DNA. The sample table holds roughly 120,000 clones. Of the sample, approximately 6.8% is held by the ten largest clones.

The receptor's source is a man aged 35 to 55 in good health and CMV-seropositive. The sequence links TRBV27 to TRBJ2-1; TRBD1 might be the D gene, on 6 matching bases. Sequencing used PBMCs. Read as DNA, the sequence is TGTGCCAGCAGTTTCCCCCCGAGGGTGGGGGCGCAGAATGAGCAGTTCTTC. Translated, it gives CASSFPPRVGAQNEQFF.